This TCR beta chain was observed in a study of cytomegalovirus exposure and HLA in healthy donors. For the study at large: There were fewer than 500 genotyped donors. Of these, roughly 80% fell in the genetic ancestry cluster associated with self-reported Caucasian donors. Broader study findings: Follow-up analysis found HLA locus-dependent TCR association rates, highest for DRB1 and lowest for HLA-C. Presence/absence analyses assumed roughly uniform sequencing depth across donors, which may not hold.

Regarding this clone: Its antigen is not identified.

Germline loops: CDR1 SGDLS, CDR2 YYNGEE. This CDR3 region has 16 residues. Deletions cut 0 bases from V and 4 bases from J, with 14 bases between. A multiplex PCR was run with 60 Vbeta primers and 13 Jbeta primers. Method: immunoSEQ multiplex PCR; TCRdb's copy keeps in-frame clones and lacks some. The sample records fewer than 150,000 clones, roughly 80% being singletons. This chain joins TRBV9 and TRBJ2-1; the D gene is possibly TRBD2 (7 bases). The sample consisted of PBMCs. This receptor was obtained from a woman aged 50 to 65 in good health and CMV-seronegative. CDR3 region: CASSVDLGGAYNEQFF. The CDR3 DNA follows: TGTGCCAGCAGCGTAGATTTAGGGGGGGCGTACAATGAGCAGTTCTTC. The full variable domain, completed using reference TRBV9 and TRBJ2-1, is DSGVTQTPKHLITATGQRVTLRCSPRSGDLSVYWYQQSLDQGLQFLIQYYNGEERAKGNILERFSAQQFPDLHSELNLSSLELGDSALYFCASSVDLGGAYNEQFFGPGTRLTVL.